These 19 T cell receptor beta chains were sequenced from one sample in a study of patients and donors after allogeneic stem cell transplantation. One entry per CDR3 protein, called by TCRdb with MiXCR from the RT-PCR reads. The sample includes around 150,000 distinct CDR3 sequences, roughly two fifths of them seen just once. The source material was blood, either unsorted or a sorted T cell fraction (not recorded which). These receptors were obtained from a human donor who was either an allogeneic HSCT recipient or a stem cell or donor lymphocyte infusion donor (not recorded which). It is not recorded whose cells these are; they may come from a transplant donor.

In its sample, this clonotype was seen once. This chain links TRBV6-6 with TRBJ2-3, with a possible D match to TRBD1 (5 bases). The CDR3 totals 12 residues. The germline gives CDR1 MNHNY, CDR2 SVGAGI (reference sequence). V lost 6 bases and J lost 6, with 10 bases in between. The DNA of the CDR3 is TGTGCCAGCAGCAAACAGGACGATACGCAGTATTTT. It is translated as CASSKQDDTQYF.

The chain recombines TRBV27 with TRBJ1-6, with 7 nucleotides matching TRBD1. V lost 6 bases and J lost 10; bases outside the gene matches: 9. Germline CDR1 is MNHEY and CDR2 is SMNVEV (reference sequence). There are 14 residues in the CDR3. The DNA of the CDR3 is TGTGCCAGCAGCCTCGTAGGGGGCGGCTCACCCCTCCACTTT. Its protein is CASSLVGGGSPLHF.

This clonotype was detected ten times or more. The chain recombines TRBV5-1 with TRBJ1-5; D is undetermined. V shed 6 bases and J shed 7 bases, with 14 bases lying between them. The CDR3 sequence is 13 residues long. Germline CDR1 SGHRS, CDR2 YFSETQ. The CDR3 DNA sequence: TGCGCCAGCAATAGGGAGGGAAGACAGCCCCAGCATTTT. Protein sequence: CASNREGRQPQHF.

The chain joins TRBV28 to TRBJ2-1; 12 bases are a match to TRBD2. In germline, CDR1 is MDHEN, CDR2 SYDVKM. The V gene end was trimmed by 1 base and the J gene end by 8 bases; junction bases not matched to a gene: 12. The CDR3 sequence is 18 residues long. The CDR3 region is CASSLSLAGGRDSHEQFF. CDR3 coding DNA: TGTGCCAGCAGTTTATCGCTAGCGGGGGGGCGAGATTCACATGAGCAGTTCTTC. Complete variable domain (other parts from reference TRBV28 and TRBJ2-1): DVKVTQSSRYLVKRTGEKVFLECVQDMDHENMFWYRQDPGLGLRLIYFSYDVKMKEKGDIPEGYSVSREKKERFSLILESASTNQTSMYLCASSLSLAGGRDSHEQFFGPGTRLTVL.

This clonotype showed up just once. CDR3 sequence: CASSLVRGRELFF. The CDR3 DNA reads TGCGCCAGCAGCTTGGTACGAGGCCGGGAGCTGTTTTTT. The V gene is TRBV5-1, the J gene TRBJ2-2, with D unresolved. The germline V and J ends were trimmed by 0 bases and 9 bases, with 9 bases remaining between them. The germline CDR1 and CDR2 sequences are SGHRS and YFSETQ. This CDR3 comprises 13 residues.

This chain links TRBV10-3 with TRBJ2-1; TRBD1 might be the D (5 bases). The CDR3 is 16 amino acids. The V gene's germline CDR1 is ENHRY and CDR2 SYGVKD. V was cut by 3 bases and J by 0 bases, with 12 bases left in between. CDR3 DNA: TGTGCCATCAGTGATTCTGGGGCCCACTCCTACAATGAGCAGTTCTTC. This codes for CAISDSGAHSYNEQFF.

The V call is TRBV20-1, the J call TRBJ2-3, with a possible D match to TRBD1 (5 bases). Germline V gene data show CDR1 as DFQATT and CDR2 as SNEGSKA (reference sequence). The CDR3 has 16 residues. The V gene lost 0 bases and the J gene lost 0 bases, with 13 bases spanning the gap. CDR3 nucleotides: TGCAGTGCTAGAGATTTCCCGAAGGGGAGCACAGATACGCAGTATTTT. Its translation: CSARDFPKGSTDTQYF.

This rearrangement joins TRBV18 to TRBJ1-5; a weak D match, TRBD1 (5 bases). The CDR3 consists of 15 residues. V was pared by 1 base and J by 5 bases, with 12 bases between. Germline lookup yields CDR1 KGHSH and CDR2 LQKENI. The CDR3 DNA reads TGTGCCAGCTCACCACGGGAGGGGCGCGATCAGCCCCAGCATTTT. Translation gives CASSPREGRDQPQHF.

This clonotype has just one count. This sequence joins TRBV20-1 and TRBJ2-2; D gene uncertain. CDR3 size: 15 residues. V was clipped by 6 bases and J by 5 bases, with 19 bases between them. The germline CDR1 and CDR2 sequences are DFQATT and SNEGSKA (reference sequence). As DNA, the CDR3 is TGCAGTGCCCTTGACTCCATGGTGAGAACCGGGGAGCTGTTTTTT. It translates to CSALDSMVRTGELFF.

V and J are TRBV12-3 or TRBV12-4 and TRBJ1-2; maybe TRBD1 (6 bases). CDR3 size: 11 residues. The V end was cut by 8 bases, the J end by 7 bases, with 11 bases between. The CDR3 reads CASEGEGGYTF. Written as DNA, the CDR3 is TGTGCCAGCGAGGGGGAAGGTGGCTACACCTTC.

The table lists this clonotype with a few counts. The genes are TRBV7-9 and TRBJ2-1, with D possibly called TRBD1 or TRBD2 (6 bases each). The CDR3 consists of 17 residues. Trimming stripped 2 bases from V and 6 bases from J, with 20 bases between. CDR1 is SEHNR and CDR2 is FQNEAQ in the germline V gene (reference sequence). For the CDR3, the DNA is TGTGCCAGCAGCTTACGAGTTGGAGGGGGGACCCCCAATGAGCAGTTCTTC. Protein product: CASSLRVGGGTPNEQFF.

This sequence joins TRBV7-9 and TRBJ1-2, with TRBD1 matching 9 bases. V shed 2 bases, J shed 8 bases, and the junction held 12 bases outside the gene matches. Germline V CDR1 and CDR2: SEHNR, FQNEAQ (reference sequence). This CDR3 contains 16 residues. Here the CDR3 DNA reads TGTGCCAGCAGCTTAAGATTCCGGGACAGGGAGGGAGGCTACACCTTC. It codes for CASSLRFRDREGGYTF.

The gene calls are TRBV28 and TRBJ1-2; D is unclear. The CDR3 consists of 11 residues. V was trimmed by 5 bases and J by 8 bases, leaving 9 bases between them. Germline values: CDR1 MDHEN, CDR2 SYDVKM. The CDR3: CASSEEGGYTF. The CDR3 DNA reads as TGTGCCAGCAGTGAAGAGGGCGGCTACACCTTC.

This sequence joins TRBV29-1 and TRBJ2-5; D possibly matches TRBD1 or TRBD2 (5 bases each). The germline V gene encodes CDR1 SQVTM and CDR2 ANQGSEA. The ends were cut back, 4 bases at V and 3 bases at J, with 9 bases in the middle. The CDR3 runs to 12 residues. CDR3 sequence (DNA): TGCAGCGTTGTCGGGACGGAAGAGACCCAGTACTTC. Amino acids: CSVVGTEETQYF.

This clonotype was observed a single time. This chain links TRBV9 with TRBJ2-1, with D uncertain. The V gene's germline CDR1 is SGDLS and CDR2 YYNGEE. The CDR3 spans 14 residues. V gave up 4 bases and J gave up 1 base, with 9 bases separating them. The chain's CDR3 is CASSPNPSYNEQFF. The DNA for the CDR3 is TGTGCCAGCAGCCCCAACCCGTCCTACAATGAGCAGTTCTTC.

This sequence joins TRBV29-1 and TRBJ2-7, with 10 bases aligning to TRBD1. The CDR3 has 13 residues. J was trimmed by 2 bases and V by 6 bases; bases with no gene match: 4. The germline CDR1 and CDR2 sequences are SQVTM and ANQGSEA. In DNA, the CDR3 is TGCAGCGTGACCGGGACAGGGGCCTACGAGCAGTACTTC. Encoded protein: CSVTGTGAYEQYF.

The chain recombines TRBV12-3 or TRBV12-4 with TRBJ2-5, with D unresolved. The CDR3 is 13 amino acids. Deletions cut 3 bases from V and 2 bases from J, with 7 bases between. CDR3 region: CASSLSVQETQYF. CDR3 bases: TGTGCCAGCAGTTTGTCCGTACAAGAGACCCAGTACTTC.

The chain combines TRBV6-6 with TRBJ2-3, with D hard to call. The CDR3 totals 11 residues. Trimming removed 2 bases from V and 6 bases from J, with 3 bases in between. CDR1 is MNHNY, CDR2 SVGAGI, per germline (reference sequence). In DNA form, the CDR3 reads TGTGCCAGCAGTTACGGTGATACGCAGTATTTT. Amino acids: CASSYGDTQYF.

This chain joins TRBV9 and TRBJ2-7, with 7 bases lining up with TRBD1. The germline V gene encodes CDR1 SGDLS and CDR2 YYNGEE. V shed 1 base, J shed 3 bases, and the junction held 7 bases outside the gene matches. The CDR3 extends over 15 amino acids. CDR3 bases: TGTGCCAGCAGCGTATCTGGACAGGCGTACTACGAGCAGTACTTC. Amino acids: CASSVSGQAYYEQYF.